A selection of T cell receptor beta chains follows, all from one sample in a study of T cell responses to AZD1222 COVID-19 vaccine. Sequenced by immunoSEQ multiplex PCR; TCRdb stores in-frame clones only, minus some. The sample records about 140,000 clones, around 90% being singletons. Sequencing was performed on peripheral blood, taken on day 0 of AZD1222 vaccination. These receptors all come from an adult in good health. The CDR3 runs from the conserved cysteine through the conserved F or W. Each record gives: D gene, clone size, J gene, V gene, CDR3 DNA, CDR3 protein. The D gene is left open where the match is weak. Size is stated for part of the rows, as once, few or many counts, or as a class when the clone is expanded.

D gene: TRBD2
clone size: .
J gene: TRBJ2-2
V gene: TRBV4-3
CDR3 DNA: TGCGCCAGCAGCCAAGCTAGCGGGGGGACCGGGGAGCTGTTTTTT
CDR3 protein: CASSQASGGTGELFF

D gene: .
clone size: once
J gene: TRBJ1-3
V gene: TRBV6-5
CDR3 DNA: TGTGCCAGCAGTTCCGACAGCCTCTCTGGAAACACCATATATTTT
CDR3 protein: CASSSDSLSGNTIYF

D gene: .
clone size: .
J gene: TRBJ1-1
V gene: TRBV5-6
CDR3 DNA: TGTGCCAGCAGCCCAGGGTTGTTCTTT
CDR3 protein: CASSPGLFF

D gene: .
clone size: .
J gene: TRBJ2-3
V gene: TRBV18
CDR3 DNA: TGTGCCAGCTCACCAGAGGCGTGGTACACAGATACGCAGTATTTT
CDR3 protein: CASSPEAWYTDTQYF

D gene: TRBD1
clone size: .
J gene: TRBJ1-2
V gene: TRBV9
CDR3 DNA: TGTGCCAGCAGCGTAGTGTCAGGGGGGTCTAACTATGGCTACACCTTC
CDR3 protein: CASSVVSGGSNYGYTF

D gene: .
clone size: .
J gene: TRBJ2-5
V gene: TRBV28
CDR3 DNA: TGTGCCAGCAGTTTCGGTACAGCGGTGCAAGAGACCCAGTACTTC
CDR3 protein: CASSFGTAVQETQYF

D gene: .
clone size: once
J gene: TRBJ2-7
V gene: TRBV6-1
CDR3 DNA: TGTGCCAGCAGTGAGCCCAGCTACGAGCAGTACTTC
CDR3 protein: CASSEPSYEQYF

D gene: .
clone size: .
J gene: TRBJ1-2
V gene: TRBV28
CDR3 DNA: TGTGCCAGCAGTTTCTGGGGAATAGGACTCGAGGGCTACACCTTC
CDR3 protein: CASSFWGIGLEGYTF

D gene: .
clone size: .
J gene: TRBJ2-7
V gene: TRBV3-1/TRBV3-2
CDR3 DNA: TGTGCCAGCAGCCAAGATATAAGATCAGGGGCCGAGCAGTACTTC
CDR3 protein: CASSQDIRSGAEQYF

D gene: .
clone size: .
J gene: TRBJ2-1
V gene: TRBV7-2
CDR3 DNA: TGTGCCAGCAGCTTAGCGTGGCAAGGGAGTGAGCAGTTCTTC
CDR3 protein: CASSLAWQGSEQFF

D gene: .
clone size: .
J gene: TRBJ1-1
V gene: TRBV6-5
CDR3 DNA: TGTGCCATCGGGGAGCGAGTAGTGAACACTGAAGCTTTCTTT
CDR3 protein: CAIGERVVNTEAFF

D gene: TRBD1
clone size: once
J gene: TRBJ2-7
V gene: TRBV11-2
CDR3 DNA: TGTGCCAGCAGCCCCCGGACAGGGGACTACGAGCAGTACTTC
CDR3 protein: CASSPRTGDYEQYF

D gene: .
clone size: once
J gene: TRBJ2-2
V gene: TRBV15
CDR3 DNA: TGTGCCACCAGCAAGGCGGGGAACACCGGGGAGCTGTTTTTT
CDR3 protein: CATSKAGNTGELFF

D gene: TRBD1
clone size: .
J gene: TRBJ1-2
V gene: TRBV18
CDR3 DNA: TGTGCCAGCTCACCACAAGACAGGGGGCCCGAGTTGGGAGGCTACACCTTC
CDR3 protein: CASSPQDRGPELGGYTF

D gene: TRBD1
clone size: .
J gene: TRBJ2-7
V gene: TRBV6-1
CDR3 DNA: TGTGCCAGCAGTGAAGCTATGGGACAGGGGGCGGGTGAGCAGTACTTC
CDR3 protein: CASSEAMGQGAGEQYF

D gene: TRBD2
clone size: .
J gene: TRBJ2-1
V gene: TRBV6-4
CDR3 DNA: TGTGCCAGCAGCGGGACTAGCGGGGCTGAGCAGTTCTTC
CDR3 protein: CASSGTSGAEQFF

D gene: .
clone size: once
J gene: TRBJ2-7
V gene: TRBV7-2
CDR3 DNA: TGTGCCAGCAGCTTAGCGCCTAGCCTCGAGCAGTACTTC
CDR3 protein: CASSLAPSLEQYF

D gene: .
clone size: .
J gene: TRBJ1-2
V gene: TRBV4-3
CDR3 DNA: TGCGCCAGCAGCCAAGATGGGATTTCGAGCTATGGCTACACCTTC
CDR3 protein: CASSQDGISSYGYTF

D gene: TRBD1
clone size: .
J gene: TRBJ1-1
V gene: TRBV5-1
CDR3 DNA: TGCGCCAGCAGCCTTATCCTGACAGGGGCGAACACTGAAGCTTTCTTT
CDR3 protein: CASSLILTGANTEAFF

D gene: .
clone size: .
J gene: TRBJ2-7
V gene: TRBV9
CDR3 DNA: TGTGCCAGCAGCCCCGGGACTCCGGGGGACGAGCAGTACTTC
CDR3 protein: CASSPGTPGDEQYF

D gene: .
clone size: .
J gene: TRBJ2-2
V gene: TRBV10-1
CDR3 DNA: TGCGCCAGCAGTAGTGGCGGGGTGAACACCGGGGAGCTGTTTTTT
CDR3 protein: CASSSGGVNTGELFF

D gene: TRBD2
clone size: .
J gene: TRBJ2-4
V gene: TRBV6-6
CDR3 DNA: TGTGCCAGCAGGTTTGCGGGAGTCAAAAACATTCAGTACTTC
CDR3 protein: CASRFAGVKNIQYF

D gene: .
clone size: once
J gene: TRBJ2-2
V gene: TRBV19
CDR3 DNA: TGTGCCAGTAGTTCTATGGTGGGAGGTAACACCGGGGAGCTGTTTTTT
CDR3 protein: CASSSMVGGNTGELFF

D gene: .
clone size: once
J gene: TRBJ1-2
V gene: TRBV6-1
CDR3 DNA: TGTGCCAGCAGTGAACCTGACAGGTCGGGTGGCTACACCTTC
CDR3 protein: CASSEPDRSGGYTF

D gene: .
clone size: few
J gene: TRBJ1-2
V gene: TRBV29-1
CDR3 DNA: TGCAGCGTTTTGGTCCAGGTTTATGGCTACACCTTC
CDR3 protein: CSVLVQVYGYTF

D gene: .
clone size: .
J gene: TRBJ2-7
V gene: TRBV6-5
CDR3 DNA: TGTGCCAGCAACGACTACGAGCAGTACTTC
CDR3 protein: CASNDYEQYF

D gene: .
clone size: .
J gene: TRBJ2-7
V gene: TRBV6-6
CDR3 DNA: TGTGCCAGCAGTCTTGATTTGAACAGGGTCTCCTACGAGCAGTACTTC
CDR3 protein: CASSLDLNRVSYEQYF

D gene: .
clone size: .
J gene: TRBJ2-3
V gene: TRBV11-3
CDR3 DNA: TGTGCCAGCGGGGCCGGGACGCCGGATACGCAGTATTTT
CDR3 protein: CASGAGTPDTQYF

D gene: .
clone size: .
J gene: TRBJ2-7
V gene: TRBV4-3
CDR3 DNA: TGCGCCAGCAGCATAGAGGACGGAGACTACGAGCAGTACTTC
CDR3 protein: CASSIEDGDYEQYF

D gene: .
clone size: few
J gene: TRBJ2-1
V gene: TRBV5-6
CDR3 DNA: TGTGCCAGCAGCTTGGGTGGGGGCAGCCTTCGAAGCTCCTACAATGAGCAGTTCTTC
CDR3 protein: CASSLGGGSLRSSYNEQFF

D gene: .
clone size: once
J gene: TRBJ2-2
V gene: TRBV4-1
CDR3 DNA: TGCGCCAGCAGCCAAGATTATTTGGCCGGGGAGCTGTTTTTT
CDR3 protein: CASSQDYLAGELFF

D gene: .
clone size: .
J gene: TRBJ2-6
V gene: TRBV4-3
CDR3 DNA: TGCGCCAGCAGCCCCAGGGCTGGGGCCAACGTCCTGACTTTC
CDR3 protein: CASSPRAGANVLTF

D gene: .
clone size: .
J gene: TRBJ1-3
V gene: TRBV30
CDR3 DNA: TGTGCCTGGAGTGTGAGTGGAAACACCATATATTTT
CDR3 protein: CAWSVSGNTIYF

D gene: TRBD2
clone size: .
J gene: TRBJ2-3
V gene: TRBV30
CDR3 DNA: TGTGCCTGGAGTGTTAGGGGAGGGACAGATACGCAGTATTTT
CDR3 protein: CAWSVRGGTDTQYF

D gene: TRBD1
clone size: .
J gene: TRBJ2-7
V gene: TRBV11-2
CDR3 DNA: TGTGCCAGCAGCTCTCTGACCGGACAGGGGCCCTACGAGCAGTACTTC
CDR3 protein: CASSSLTGQGPYEQYF

D gene: .
clone size: .
J gene: TRBJ1-4
V gene: TRBV12-3/TRBV12-4
CDR3 DNA: TGTGCCAGCAGCCTAGTGTTTGGCGGACAGATTAGTTTT
CDR3 protein: CASSLVFGGQISF

D gene: TRBD1
clone size: once
J gene: TRBJ2-7
V gene: TRBV28
CDR3 DNA: TGTGCCAGCAGTTACAGGGGGCGATACGAGCAGTACTTC
CDR3 protein: CASSYRGRYEQYF

D gene: .
clone size: .
J gene: TRBJ2-1
V gene: TRBV5-1
CDR3 DNA: TGCGCCAGCAGCCCCATGCGGGCCTACAATGAGCAGTTCTTC
CDR3 protein: CASSPMRAYNEQFF